This is a list of T cell receptor beta chains from one sample in a study of early T cells in non-severe SARS-CoV-2 infection. TCRdb passed the 5' RACE reads through MiXCR, listing each CDR3 protein once. The sample lists more than 65,000 distinct CDR3 sequences; 13% were seen once. Sequences were obtained from whole blood. The receptors shown here come from an adult who was a healthcare worker with PCR-confirmed SARS-CoV-2 infection or an uninfected control (not recorded which). Both conserved end residues are part of each CDR3. D genes are given only for firm matches. Only part of the rows carry a size: once, few, many, or a class if the clone is expanded.

TRBV5-5	once	NA	TRBJ2-4	CVSSSMDNPSTKNIQYF	TGTGTCAGCAGCTCCATGGACAACCCCTCTACCAAAAACATTCAGTACTTC
TRBV7-2	NA	NA	TRBJ2-3	CASSLAATRTDTQYF	TGTGCCAGCAGCTTAGCGGCCACCCGCACAGATACGCAGTATTTT
TRBV19	few	NA	TRBJ2-3	CASSILSGPDTQYF	TGTGCCAGTAGTATCCTTTCGGGCCCAGATACGCAGTATTTT
TRBV3-1	few	NA	TRBJ1-1	CASSNRAPLNTEAFF	TGTGCCAGCAGCAACAGGGCCCCACTGAACACTGAAGCTTTCTTT
TRBV21-1	few	NA	TRBJ2-3	CASSTTSGSDTQYF	TGTGCCAGCAGCACAACCTCGGGATCCGATACGCAGTATTTT
TRBV4-2	NA	NA	TRBJ1-5	CASSLGRGPQPQHF	TGTGCCAGCAGCCTAGGCAGGGGCCCTCAGCCCCAGCATTTT
TRBV4-2	many	NA	TRBJ1-2	CASSQEKGRGYTF	TGTGCCAGCAGCCAAGAGAAAGGGCGAGGCTACACCTTC
TRBV29-1	few	TRBD1	TRBJ2-5	CSSTRDRLALEETQYF	TGCAGCTCTACCCGGGACAGGTTAGCCCTAGAAGAGACCCAGTACTTC
TRBV18	few	NA	TRBJ2-1	CASSPGSGEQFF	TGTGCCAGCTCACCAGGCTCGGGAGAGCAGTTCTTC
TRBV5-4	many	TRBD1	TRBJ1-3	CASSLGQGRGNTIYF	TGTGCCAGCAGCCTGGGACAGGGTCGTGGAAACACCATATATTTT
TRBV6-2/TRBV6-3	NA	TRBD2	TRBJ2-1	CASSRPSGGADNEQFF	TGTGCCAGCAGCCGCCCTAGCGGGGGGGCGGACAATGAGCAGTTCTTC
TRBV12-3/TRBV12-4	many	TRBD1	TRBJ2-3	CASRRQGFGTDTQYF	TGTGCCAGCAGGCGACAGGGTTTTGGAACAGATACGCAGTATTTT
TRBV29-1	NA	TRBD2	TRBJ2-4	CSAEKTSGRPYF	TGCAGCGCCGAAAAAACTAGCGGGAGGCCGTACTTC
TRBV6-6	few	TRBD1	TRBJ2-7	CASSFLGTGFAEQYF	TGTGCCAGCAGTTTCCTCGGGACAGGGTTTGCCGAGCAGTACTTC
TRBV29-1	NA	NA	TRBJ1-1	CSGGAEAFF	TGCAGCGGGGGAGCCGAAGCTTTCTTT
TRBV12-3/TRBV12-4	few	TRBD1	TRBJ2-1	CASLHRGNEQFF	TGTGCCAGCTTACACAGGGGGAATGAGCAGTTCTTC
TRBV29-1	many	TRBD1	TRBJ1-4	CSVEGSGTGVNEKLFF	TGCAGCGTTGAAGGGTCCGGGACAGGGGTTAATGAAAAACTGTTTTTT
TRBV18	NA	TRBD1	TRBJ1-2	CASSPDRLAGYTF	TGTGCCAGCTCACCGGACAGGTTGGCTGGCTACACCTTC
TRBV7-9	NA	TRBD1	TRBJ1-4	CASSLGQGVFF	TGTGCCAGCAGCCTAGGACAGGGTGTGTTTTTT
TRBV4-2	many	NA	TRBJ2-6	CASSQDRGSGANVLTF	TGTGCCAGCAGCCAAGATCGGGGCTCTGGGGCCAACGTCCTGACTTTC
TRBV6-6	many	NA	TRBJ2-5	CASSYSGDSLSQYF	TGTGCCAGCAGTTACTCTGGGGACTCCCTCTCCCAGTACTTC
TRBV3-1	many	TRBD1	TRBJ1-6	CASSQVTGYSPLHF	TGTGCCAGCAGCCAAGTGACAGGGTATTCACCCCTCCACTTT
TRBV19	many	NA	TRBJ2-3	CASSMKADTQYF	TGTGCCAGTAGTATGAAGGCAGATACGCAGTATTTT
TRBV2	few	TRBD1	TRBJ2-2	CASSKDRGNGELFF	TGTGCCAGCAGTAAGGACAGGGGGAACGGGGAGCTGTTTTTT
TRBV20-1	NA	TRBD2	TRBJ2-1	CSVNGGASSYNEQFF	TGCAGTGTGAACGGGGGGGCTTCCTCCTACAATGAGCAGTTCTTC
TRBV20-1	few	TRBD2	TRBJ2-3	CSARLAGLTDTQYF	TGCAGTGCTAGACTAGCGGGGCTCACAGATACGCAGTATTTT
TRBV10-3	many	TRBD1	TRBJ2-7	CAIRDRGDEQYF	TGTGCCATCAGGGACAGGGGCGACGAGCAGTACTTC
TRBV5-1	many	TRBD1	TRBJ2-6	CASSGILNIGTDSPSGANVLTF	TGCGCCAGCAGCGGCATCTTAAATATTGGGACAGACTCCCCCTCTGGGGCCAACGTCCTGACTTTC
TRBV7-8	many	TRBD1	TRBJ2-1	CASSSPGQFYNEQFF	TGTGCCAGCAGCTCGCCGGGACAGTTCTACAATGAGCAGTTCTTC
TRBV20-1	many	NA	TRBJ2-5	CSARDPPWGGDGKETQYF	TGCAGTGCTAGAGACCCTCCTTGGGGCGGGGATGGCAAAGAGACCCAGTACTTC
TRBV7-9	few	TRBD1	TRBJ2-1	CASRDPGQIDNEQFF	TGTGCCAGCAGAGATCCGGGACAGATAGACAATGAGCAGTTCTTC
TRBV6-2/TRBV6-3	few	TRBD2	TRBJ2-2	CASSYTSAYTGELFF	TGTGCCAGCAGCTACACTAGCGCTTACACCGGGGAGCTGTTTTTT
TRBV7-6	few	TRBD1	TRBJ2-5	CASSLGVRRDSPSRETQYF	TGTGCCAGCAGCCTAGGGGTCCGCCGGGACAGTCCGAGTAGAGAGACCCAGTACTTC
TRBV5-1	NA	NA	TRBJ1-2	CASSRTGLAPGYTF	TGCGCCAGCAGCCGTACGGGACTTGCCCCTGGCTACACCTTC
TRBV3-1	few	TRBD2	TRBJ2-2	CASSQDLGLAGAGELFF	TGTGCCAGCAGCCAAGATCTTGGGTTAGCGGGAGCCGGGGAGCTGTTTTTT
TRBV12-5	NA	NA	TRBJ2-4	CASGLGARAVNIQYF	TGTGCTAGTGGTTTGGGGGCACGAGCGGTGAACATTCAGTACTTC
TRBV29-1	NA	NA	TRBJ2-7	CSVRSGRIYEQYF	TGCAGCGTTAGATCCGGGAGAATATACGAGCAGTACTTC
TRBV7-2	many	TRBD1	TRBJ1-1	CASSLIGQGADTEAFF	TGTGCCAGCAGCTTAATAGGACAGGGGGCCGACACTGAAGCTTTCTTT
TRBV5-4	many	TRBD1	TRBJ1-1	CASSPGQGRSTEAFF	TGTGCCAGCAGCCCGGGACAGGGGAGATCCACTGAAGCTTTCTTT
TRBV18	NA	NA	TRBJ2-4	CASSPNERFQYF	TGTGCCAGCTCACCGAACGAGAGGTTTCAGTACTTC
TRBV29-1	NA	TRBD1	TRBJ2-7	CSVVTGGQTYEQYF	TGCAGCGTCGTGACAGGGGGCCAAACCTACGAGCAGTACTTC
TRBV18	few	NA	TRBJ1-6	CASSPKQSGSGSPLHF	TGTGCCAGCTCACCAAAACAGTCGGGGTCGGGTTCACCCCTCCACTTT
TRBV20-1	few	TRBD2	TRBJ2-5	CSARSPPSSGRAETLYF	TGCAGTGCTAGATCCCCCCCCTCTAGCGGGAGGGCGGAGACCCTGTACTTC
TRBV20-1	few	TRBD1	TRBJ2-1	CSARETDRFSYNEQFF	TGCAGTGCTAGAGAGACGGACAGGTTCTCCTACAATGAGCAGTTCTTC
TRBV20-1	many	TRBD2	TRBJ2-1	CSARGLAGYNEQFF	TGCAGTGCTAGGGGACTAGCGGGATACAATGAGCAGTTCTTC
TRBV3-1	few	NA	TRBJ1-1	CASSQGQGFTEAFF	TGTGCCAGCAGCCAAGGGCAGGGATTCACTGAAGCTTTCTTT
TRBV5-5	few	NA	TRBJ2-2	CASSAQGIGELFF	TGTGCCAGCAGCGCGCAGGGTATCGGGGAGCTGTTTTTT
TRBV4-1	many	NA	TRBJ2-1	CASSQEGGPIPLEQFF	TGCGCCAGCAGCCAAGAAGGGGGGCCCATCCCCCTTGAGCAGTTCTTC